The rows below give T cell receptor beta chains drawn from one sample of a study of T cell responses to AZD1222 COVID-19 vaccine. The repertoire was sequenced with immunoSEQ multiplex PCR; TCRdb's copy has only in-frame clones and lacks some. The data hold 110,000 to 150,000 clones, with roughly 88% observed a single time. The sample was peripheral blood, taken 28 days after the second AZD1222 dose. These receptors were taken from an adult who received the AZD1222 COVID-19 vaccine. Each CDR3 is given with its conserved first and last residue. Each record gives: V gene, clone size, D gene, J gene, CDR3 protein, CDR3 DNA. A D gene is named only where the DNA matches it firmly. Clone sizes are given selectively: once, few, many, or a class where the clone is expanded.

v_gene: TRBV7-2
abundance: .
d_gene: .
j_gene: TRBJ1-1
CDR3aa: CASSAQVHMNTEAFF
CDR3nt: TGTGCCAGCAGCGCACAGGTACACATGAACACTGAAGCTTTCTTT

v_gene: TRBV3-1/TRBV3-2
abundance: .
d_gene: .
j_gene: TRBJ1-6
CDR3aa: CASSQEKGRGNSPLHF
CDR3nt: TGTGCCAGCAGCCAAGAGAAAGGAAGAGGTAATTCACCCCTCCACTTT

v_gene: TRBV10-3
abundance: .
d_gene: TRBD2
j_gene: TRBJ2-2
CDR3aa: CAIGTTSGRAGGELFF
CDR3nt: TGTGCCATCGGGACAACTAGCGGGAGGGCCGGCGGGGAGCTGTTTTTT

v_gene: TRBV7-2
abundance: .
d_gene: .
j_gene: TRBJ2-7
CDR3aa: CASSRLGTASYEQYF
CDR3nt: TGTGCCAGCAGCCGCCTCGGGACCGCGTCCTACGAGCAGTACTTC

v_gene: TRBV5-6
abundance: .
d_gene: TRBD1
j_gene: TRBJ2-1
CDR3aa: CASSLGGYRGVNEQFF
CDR3nt: TGTGCCAGCAGCTTGGGTGGCTACAGGGGAGTCAATGAGCAGTTCTTC

v_gene: TRBV11-2
abundance: .
d_gene: .
j_gene: TRBJ2-5
CDR3aa: CASSLQQKTQYF
CDR3nt: TGTGCCAGCAGCTTACAACAAAAGACCCAGTACTTC

v_gene: TRBV19
abundance: .
d_gene: .
j_gene: TRBJ1-1
CDR3aa: CASKDRTNTEAFF
CDR3nt: TGTGCCAGTAAGGACAGAACTAACACTGAAGCTTTCTTT

v_gene: TRBV6-5
abundance: once
d_gene: .
j_gene: TRBJ2-5
CDR3aa: CASMRQETQYF
CDR3nt: TGTGCCAGCATGCGGCAAGAGACCCAGTACTTC

v_gene: TRBV11-2
abundance: .
d_gene: TRBD1
j_gene: TRBJ1-2
CDR3aa: CASSLAAGGYYGYTF
CDR3nt: TGTGCCAGCAGCTTAGCTGCAGGGGGCTACTATGGCTACACCTTC

v_gene: TRBV7-9
abundance: once
d_gene: TRBD1
j_gene: TRBJ1-2
CDR3aa: CASSLNTGGPASYTF
CDR3nt: TGTGCCAGCAGCTTAAATACAGGGGGTCCGGCAAGCTACACCTTC

v_gene: TRBV18
abundance: once
d_gene: TRBD1
j_gene: TRBJ1-1
CDR3aa: CASSPPGTGGANTEAFF
CDR3nt: TGTGCCAGCTCACCACCGGGGACAGGGGGCGCGAACACTGAAGCTTTCTTT

v_gene: TRBV3-1/TRBV3-2
abundance: .
d_gene: .
j_gene: TRBJ1-3
CDR3aa: CASSQQGGRNTIYF
CDR3nt: TGTGCCAGCAGCCAGCAGGGAGGACGAAACACCATATATTTT

v_gene: TRBV19
abundance: .
d_gene: .
j_gene: TRBJ1-6
CDR3aa: CASSISSRNNSPLHF
CDR3nt: TGTGCCAGTAGTATCTCCAGCAGAAATAATTCACCCCTCCACTTT

v_gene: TRBV12-3/TRBV12-4
abundance: .
d_gene: .
j_gene: TRBJ2-1
CDR3aa: CASIAGPYNEQFF
CDR3nt: TGTGCCAGCATCGCGGGACCGTACAATGAGCAGTTCTTC

v_gene: TRBV7-3
abundance: once
d_gene: TRBD1
j_gene: TRBJ2-2
CDR3aa: CASSPGQVNTGELFF
CDR3nt: TGTGCCAGCAGCCCCGGACAGGTTAATACCGGGGAGCTGTTTTTT

v_gene: TRBV6-1
abundance: once
d_gene: .
j_gene: TRBJ2-7
CDR3aa: CASSEVGGPWDEQYF
CDR3nt: TGTGCCAGCAGTGAAGTTGGGGGCCCCTGGGACGAGCAGTACTTC

v_gene: TRBV29-1
abundance: .
d_gene: TRBD1
j_gene: TRBJ1-1
CDR3aa: CSVGGGQAKAFF
CDR3nt: TGCAGCGTTGGGGGGGGACAGGCGAAAGCTTTCTTT

v_gene: TRBV6-5
abundance: .
d_gene: .
j_gene: TRBJ2-7
CDR3aa: CASSYSARTLSYEQYF
CDR3nt: TGTGCCAGCAGTTACTCTGCCCGGACGCTCTCCTACGAGCAGTACTTC

v_gene: TRBV4-2
abundance: few
d_gene: TRBD2
j_gene: TRBJ2-7
CDR3aa: CASSHKTSGRAYEQYF
CDR3nt: TGTGCCAGCAGCCACAAGACTAGCGGGAGGGCCTACGAGCAGTACTTC

v_gene: TRBV5-1
abundance: .
d_gene: TRBD2
j_gene: TRBJ2-5
CDR3aa: CASSFLAGEQETQYF
CDR3nt: TGCGCCAGCAGCTTTCTAGCGGGTGAACAAGAGACCCAGTACTTC

v_gene: TRBV2
abundance: .
d_gene: TRBD2
j_gene: TRBJ2-7
CDR3aa: CASKLERESSYEQYF
CDR3nt: TGTGCCAGCAAGTTGGAGCGGGAGAGCTCCTACGAGCAGTACTTC

v_gene: TRBV6-1
abundance: .
d_gene: .
j_gene: TRBJ1-2
CDR3aa: CASSEVAGDGYTF
CDR3nt: TGTGCCAGCAGTGAGGTGGCCGGGGATGGCTACACCTTC

v_gene: TRBV5-1
abundance: .
d_gene: .
j_gene: TRBJ2-7
CDR3aa: CASSIDGYEQYF
CDR3nt: TGCGCCAGCAGCATTGACGGCTACGAGCAGTACTTC

v_gene: TRBV5-6
abundance: .
d_gene: .
j_gene: TRBJ2-7
CDR3aa: CASSLGKNEQYF
CDR3nt: TGTGCCAGCAGCTTGGGCAAGAACGAGCAGTACTTC

v_gene: TRBV7-9
abundance: .
d_gene: TRBD1
j_gene: TRBJ1-2
CDR3aa: CASSRSGTGANQGF
CDR3nt: TGTGCCAGCAGCAGATCCGGGACAGGGGCAAATCAGGGCTTC

v_gene: TRBV3-1/TRBV3-2
abundance: .
d_gene: TRBD2
j_gene: TRBJ2-3
CDR3aa: CASSHSAGGDTQYF
CDR3nt: TGTGCCAGCAGCCATTCGGCGGGAGGAGATACGCAGTATTTT

v_gene: TRBV3-1/TRBV3-2
abundance: .
d_gene: .
j_gene: TRBJ1-4
CDR3aa: CASSQHVGQGGYEKLFF
CDR3nt: TGTGCCAGCAGCCAGCACGTCGGGCAGGGCGGTTATGAAAAACTGTTTTTT

v_gene: TRBV14
abundance: .
d_gene: .
j_gene: TRBJ1-1
CDR3aa: CASNHYPEEEAFF
CDR3nt: TGTGCCAGCAACCATTACCCCGAGGAAGAAGCTTTCTTT

v_gene: TRBV15
abundance: once
d_gene: .
j_gene: TRBJ1-1
CDR3aa: CATSREELLNTEAFF
CDR3nt: TGTGCCACCAGCAGAGAAGAGCTCCTGAACACTGAAGCTTTCTTT

v_gene: TRBV2
abundance: .
d_gene: .
j_gene: TRBJ1-6
CDR3aa: CASSGAPQGLVSPLHF
CDR3nt: TGTGCCAGCAGTGGGGCCCCACAGGGCTTAGTTTCACCCCTCCACTTT

v_gene: TRBV18
abundance: once
d_gene: .
j_gene: TRBJ1-2
CDR3aa: CASSPGQSQGNYGYTF
CDR3nt: TGTGCCAGCTCACCCGGACAGTCACAAGGCAACTATGGCTACACCTTC

v_gene: TRBV10-3
abundance: .
d_gene: .
j_gene: TRBJ1-2
CDR3aa: CATSGTADGYTF
CDR3nt: TGTGCCACCTCAGGGACCGCCGACGGCTACACCTTC

v_gene: TRBV6-5
abundance: .
d_gene: .
j_gene: TRBJ2-7
CDR3aa: CASSYLDTYEQYF
CDR3nt: TGTGCCAGCAGTTACTTGGATACCTACGAGCAGTACTTC

v_gene: TRBV20-1
abundance: .
d_gene: .
j_gene: TRBJ1-2
CDR3aa: CSASRTDGYTF
CDR3nt: TGCAGTGCTTCTCGTACAGATGGCTACACCTTC

v_gene: TRBV29-1
abundance: .
d_gene: .
j_gene: TRBJ1-3
CDR3aa: CSVTSGPSGNTIYF
CDR3nt: TGCAGCGTCACTTCAGGGCCATCTGGAAACACCATATATTTT

v_gene: TRBV19
abundance: .
d_gene: TRBD1
j_gene: TRBJ1-2
CDR3aa: CASSTGQGDNGYTF
CDR3nt: TGTGCCAGTAGTACGGGACAGGGGGACAATGGCTACACCTTC

v_gene: TRBV28
abundance: .
d_gene: TRBD1
j_gene: TRBJ1-6
CDR3aa: CASSWGTGSHYLHF
CDR3nt: TGTGCCAGCAGTTGGGGGACAGGGAGTCATTACCTCCACTTT

v_gene: TRBV25-1
abundance: once
d_gene: TRBD1
j_gene: TRBJ1-1
CDR3aa: CASQGQAGEAFF
CDR3nt: TGTGCCAGCCAGGGACAGGCTGGGGAAGCTTTCTTT

v_gene: TRBV12-3/TRBV12-4
abundance: .
d_gene: TRBD1
j_gene: TRBJ1-2
CDR3aa: CASSPGGLYGYTF
CDR3nt: TGTGCCAGCAGCCCAGGGGGCCTTTATGGCTACACCTTC

v_gene: TRBV2
abundance: .
d_gene: TRBD2
j_gene: TRBJ2-3
CDR3aa: CASRSSGSTDTQYF
CDR3nt: TGTGCCAGCAGGTCTAGCGGTTCCACAGATACGCAGTATTTT

v_gene: TRBV3-1/TRBV3-2
abundance: .
d_gene: TRBD1
j_gene: TRBJ1-2
CDR3aa: CASSQNRGRVYGYTF
CDR3nt: TGTGCCAGCAGCCAAAACAGGGGGCGGGTCTATGGCTACACCTTC

v_gene: TRBV7-6
abundance: .
d_gene: TRBD2
j_gene: TRBJ2-7
CDR3aa: CASSLGGGLLYEQYF
CDR3nt: TGTGCCAGCAGCTTAGGGGGGGGTCTACTCTACGAGCAGTACTTC